The 3 T cell receptor beta chains reported below all come from one sample, sequenced in a study of OX40 agonist ivuxolimab in advanced cancers. Some clones are missing from TCRdb's copy, which holds only in-frame ones; the method was immunoSEQ multiplex PCR. The repertoire consists of under 90,000 clones, with roughly 91% occurring once and the leading ten covering about 13%. This specimen was CD4+ or CD8+ T cells sorted from blood, taken in a trial of the OX40 agonist ivuxolimab. The receptor set was obtained from an adult with an advanced solid tumor such as melanoma, head and neck, liver or kidney cancer.

This chain joins TRBV28 and TRBJ2-7; weak D call: TRBD2 (5 bases). V was shortened by 5 bases and J by 4 bases, with 15 bases between the two germline ends. Germline CDR1 and CDR2: MDHEN and SYDVKM. This CDR3 contains 14 residues. The CDR3 DNA sequence: TGTGCCAGCAGTCTGGCCGGGGTAGGATACGAGCAGTACTTC. Protein product: CASSLAGVGYEQYF.

The gene calls are TRBV15 and TRBJ2-5, with D perhaps matching TRBD1 (5 bases). The CDR3 is made up of 15 amino acids. From germline, CDR1 is LNHNV and CDR2 YYDKDF (reference sequence). V shed 4 bases and J shed 0 bases, with 12 bases lying between them. DNA for the CDR3: TGTGCCACCAGCACTAGTATAGGGGACCAAGAGACCCAGTACTTC. This gives the protein CATSTSIGDQETQYF.

The genes are TRBV4-3 and TRBJ2-7; the D is unclear. The CDR3 runs 13 residues. Germline CDR1 reads LGHNA; CDR2 reads YSLEER. Trimming cost V 1 base and J 1 base, with 5 bases left between them. The CDR3 DNA sequence: TGCGCCAGCAGCCAAGTGCCGTCCTACGAGCAGTACTTC. Its translation: CASSQVPSYEQYF.